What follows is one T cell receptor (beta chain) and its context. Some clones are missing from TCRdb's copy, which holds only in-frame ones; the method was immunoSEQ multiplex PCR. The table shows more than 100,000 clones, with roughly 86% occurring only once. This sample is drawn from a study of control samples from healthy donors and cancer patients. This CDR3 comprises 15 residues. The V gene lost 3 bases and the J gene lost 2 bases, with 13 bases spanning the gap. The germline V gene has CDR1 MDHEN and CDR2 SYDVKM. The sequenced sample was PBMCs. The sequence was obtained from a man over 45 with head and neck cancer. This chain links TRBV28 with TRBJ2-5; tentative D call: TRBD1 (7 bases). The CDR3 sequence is CASSFTTGRQETQYF. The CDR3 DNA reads TGTGCCAGCAGTTTCACGACAGGGAGGCAAGAGACCCAGTACTTC.